Sequencing of this TCR beta chain was carried out in a study of cytomegalovirus exposure and HLA in healthy donors. Study-level results: TCR beta V- and J-gene trimming was later associated with a missense DCLRE1C variant.

Primers for the PCR totalled 60 Vbeta and 13 Jbeta. Measured with immunoSEQ multiplex PCR; TCRdb has only the in-frame clones, and not every one. The repertoire holds some 71,000 clones, with about 78% as singletons. The V gene's germline CDR1 is SGHNT and CDR2 YYREEE (reference sequence). The CDR3 loop spans 17 amino acids. Comment on this clone: The antigen is unknown.

Sequencing used PBMCs. This sequence originates from a man aged 18 to 29 in good health and CMV-seronegative. The genes are TRBV5-4 and TRBJ2-5; TRBD2 agrees at 11 bases. Judging by the DNA end, TRBJ2-7 fits better; the J call may be wrong. The CDR3 DNA is TGTGCCAGCACCAAAGGCGGGGTAGCGGGGGGGCCTCACGAGCAGTACTTC. It encodes CASTKGGVAGGPHEQYF.